A selection of T cell receptor beta chains follows, all from one sample in a study of blood T cell repertoires in COVID-19. This table comes from immunoSEQ multiplex PCR, and its TCRdb copy is limited to in-frame clones, with some not included. Here the sample spans approximately 33,000 clones, roughly nine tenths being singletons. The sample comprised peripheral blood. Every receptor here comes from a man in his 70s with acute or convalescent COVID-19. Both conserved end residues are part of each CDR3. D genes are given only for firm matches. Size values are once, few and many counts, or a class for expanded clones, and some rows have none.

cdr3_nt cdr3_aa d_call j_call v_call clone_size
TGTGCCAGCAGCCAACCGACTAGGAGGTACCAAGAGACCCAGTACTTC CASSQPTRRYQETQYF . TRBJ2-5 TRBV4-2 .
TGTGCCAGCAGCTTAGTCGAGCATCAGCCCCAGCATTTT CASSLVEHQPQHF . TRBJ1-5 TRBV7-9 .
TGTGCCAGCTCACTTAGGTGGACTAGCGGGAGCTTAAGCACAGATACGCAGTATTTT CASSLRWTSGSLSTDTQYF TRBD2 TRBJ2-3 TRBV18 .
TGTGCCAGCAGCGTAGCCATCGGGACAGGAGAGACCCAGTACTTC CASSVAIGTGETQYF TRBD1 TRBJ2-5 TRBV9 .
TGTGCCAGCAGCTCGGGACTAGCAGCATCCAATGAGCAGTTCTTC CASSSGLAASNEQFF TRBD2 TRBJ2-1 TRBV7-2 few
TGTGCCAGCATCGGATCGGGTAATGAAAAACTGTTTTTT CASIGSGNEKLFF . TRBJ1-4 TRBV3-1/TRBV3-2 .
TGTGCCAGCAGTCCTATAGCGGGCCGCAAGGTGGGAGATACGCAGTATTTT CASSPIAGRKVGDTQYF TRBD2 TRBJ2-3 TRBV28 .
TGTGCCATCGGCGAAGGACAGGGTACGAATCAGCCCCAGCATTTT CAIGEGQGTNQPQHF TRBD1 TRBJ1-5 TRBV10-3 .
TGTGCCAGCAGCGTAGGGGGAACCTCCTACAATGAGCAGTTCTTC CASSVGGTSYNEQFF . TRBJ2-1 TRBV7-3 .
TGCAGTGCTAGTTCCCTCGGAGAGACCCAGTACTTC CSASSLGETQYF . TRBJ2-5 TRBV20-1 .
TGTGCCAGCAGTGATACCCGGGACAGGGGTACTGAAGCTTTCTTT CASSDTRDRGTEAFF TRBD1 TRBJ1-1 TRBV6-1 .
TGTGCCAGCGGGGGGATAGCTGAAGCTTTCTTT CASGGIAEAFF . TRBJ1-1 TRBV6-6 .
TGTGCCAGCAGCGTAGAGGCGGGAGGGGCCTACGAGCAGTACTTC CASSVEAGGAYEQYF TRBD2 TRBJ2-7 TRBV9 .
TGCAGCGTTTTCCGCGAAGAGACCCAGTACTTC CSVFREETQYF . TRBJ2-5 TRBV29-1 once
TGTGCCAGCAGCTCCGACTTTAGCAATCAGCCCCAGCATTTT CASSSDFSNQPQHF . TRBJ1-5 TRBV11-2 .
TGCGCCAGCAGCTTGGCCGTGGGACAGGGGAGTGGCTACACCTTC CASSLAVGQGSGYTF TRBD1 TRBJ1-2 TRBV5-1 .
TGTGCCAGCAGCGGGGGACAGGGTGGTCGGGAAAAACTGTTTTTT CASSGGQGGREKLFF TRBD1 TRBJ1-4 TRBV9 .
TGTGCCAGTACCAGGACAGGACTTGAAGCTTTCTTT CASTRTGLEAFF TRBD1 TRBJ1-1 TRBV19 .
TGCGCCAGCAGCCATCAATCCCTAGGACTGCTCGAGACCCAGTACTTC CASSHQSLGLLETQYF . TRBJ2-5 TRBV4-1 .
TGTGCCAGCAGCTTAAATCCTAGCGTTACCGGGGAGCTGTTTTTT CASSLNPSVTGELFF . TRBJ2-2 TRBV11-2 .
TGTGCCAGCAGCGAACTAGCTTTAATGAACACCGGGGAGCTGTTTTTT CASSELALMNTGELFF . TRBJ2-2 TRBV7-9 .
TGTGCCAGCACCCGGCGGGCGGGGGACGCCTATGGCTACACCTTC CASTRRAGDAYGYTF . TRBJ1-2 TRBV6-5 .
TGTGCCAGTAGTATCAGGGAGGGTTCCCAGCATTTT CASSIREGSQHF . TRBJ1-5 TRBV19 .
TGCAGCGTTGAACTAGCGGGAGTCTCTCGGGAGCAGTTCTTC CSVELAGVSREQFF TRBD2 TRBJ2-1 TRBV29-1 .
TGTGCCAGCACCCCCGGGTCGGAGCAGAGTGGCTACACCTTC CASTPGSEQSGYTF . TRBJ1-2 TRBV7-8 .
TGTGCCATCACTGATGACCCCCCAGGTGGCTACACCTTC CAITDDPPGGYTF . TRBJ1-2 TRBV10-3 .
TGTGCCAGCAGCCCGCTTGGGGGGGGATCGCAGTATTTT CASSPLGGGSQYF TRBD2 TRBJ2-3 TRBV9 .
TGCGCCAGCAGCTTGGCCGGGGGTGCGGGTGAAAAACTGTTTTTT CASSLAGGAGEKLFF . TRBJ1-4 TRBV5-1 .
TGTGCCAGTAGTATTGGACGGGGGACTGAAGCTTTCTTT CASSIGRGTEAFF . TRBJ1-1 TRBV19 .
TGTGCCAGTAGGGACAGAGTCTACACTGAAGCTTTCTTT CASRDRVYTEAFF . TRBJ1-1 TRBV19 .
TGTGCCAGTACCGGGACAGGGACGTCCGGGGAGCTGTTTTTT CASTGTGTSGELFF TRBD1 TRBJ2-2 TRBV5-6 .
TGTGCCAGCAGCCCCTCTCCACAGGGGTTACGGGCCGGGGAGCTGTTTTTT CASSPSPQGLRAGELFF TRBD1 TRBJ2-2 TRBV7-3 .
TGTGCCAGCAGCCAAGAAGGGGACAGGGGTTTTTCTACTGAAGCTTTCTTT CASSQEGDRGFSTEAFF TRBD1 TRBJ1-1 TRBV4-2 .
TGTGCCAGCACAACTGGGGACAGGGGGAGGAAAAAACTGTTTTTT CASTTGDRGRKKLFF TRBD1 TRBJ1-4 TRBV28 .
TGTGCCATCAGTTGGGGCGGCACTATGGGCACTGAAGCTTTCTTT CAISWGGTMGTEAFF . TRBJ1-1 TRBV10-3 .
TGTGCCAGCAGCCAGAGCCTTCTTAATTCACCCCTCCACTTT CASSQSLLNSPLHF . TRBJ1-6 TRBV3-1/TRBV3-2 .
TGTGCCAGCAGCATTACATCCCTCTATGGCTACACCTTC CASSITSLYGYTF . TRBJ1-2 TRBV5-6 .
TGTGCCAGCAGTGCACTGATCTCCGGAAACACCATATATTTT CASSALISGNTIYF . TRBJ1-3 TRBV3-1/TRBV3-2 .
TGTGCCAGTAGTCACCCGGGTTACACCTACAATGAGCAGTTCTTC CASSHPGYTYNEQFF . TRBJ2-1 TRBV19 .
TGTGCCAGCAGCCCCTGGGGGAGACAGGGTGCTGGGGCCAACGTCCTGACTTTC CASSPWGRQGAGANVLTF TRBD1 TRBJ2-6 TRBV4-2 .
TGTGCCAGCAGTGGACAGGGATCTAACACTGAAGCTTTCTTT CASSGQGSNTEAFF TRBD1 TRBJ1-1 TRBV2 .
TGCGCCAGCAGCCAAGATTTCGCCCGGGGGGACCGTTCGGATCAGCCCCAGCATTTT CASSQDFARGDRSDQPQHF . TRBJ1-5 TRBV4-3 .
TGTGCCAGCAGCGACAGGGTAACCCTCCACTTT CASSDRVTLHF TRBD1 TRBJ1-6 TRBV6-5 .
TGTGCCAGCAGCCCTGTGCAGGGGGCTTATGGCTACACCTTC CASSPVQGAYGYTF TRBD1 TRBJ1-2 TRBV5-4 .
TGTGCCAGCAGTCTTGGGACAGGGGCGCGGCCCCAGCATTTT CASSLGTGARPQHF TRBD1 TRBJ1-5 TRBV2 .
TGTGCCAGTAGTATGGCGCAGGATCCCTACAATGAGCAGTTCTTC CASSMAQDPYNEQFF . TRBJ2-1 TRBV19 .
TGTGCCAGCAGTTACCTTAGCGAGGGTACGAGAGACTATGGCTACACCTTC CASSYLSEGTRDYGYTF . TRBJ1-2 TRBV6-2/TRBV6-3 .
TGCGCCAGCAGCTTGTGGGGGGCCTACGAGCAGTACTTC CASSLWGAYEQYF . TRBJ2-7 TRBV5-1 .
TGTGCCAGCTCACCACCGAAGGCAGGGGGTGAAAAACTGTTTTTT CASSPPKAGGEKLFF TRBD1 TRBJ1-4 TRBV18 .
TGTGCCAGCAGCGAATGGACTAGCGGGAGTATCACAGATACGCAGTATTTT CASSEWTSGSITDTQYF TRBD2 TRBJ2-3 TRBV7-6 .
TGTGCCAGCAGTTACTCGTCGGTTTCCAGCGGGAGTTTGGATGAGCAGTTCTTC CASSYSSVSSGSLDEQFF TRBD2 TRBJ2-1 TRBV6-2/TRBV6-3 .
TGTGCCAGCAGCCCGACAGGGCCCCAGCCCCAGCATTTT CASSPTGPQPQHF TRBD1 TRBJ1-5 TRBV3-1/TRBV3-2 .
TGTGCCAGCAGCACCGGGACTAGCGGGGTATCTACGAGCATCCACTTC CASSTGTSGVSTSIHF TRBD2 TRBJ2-7 TRBV11-2 .